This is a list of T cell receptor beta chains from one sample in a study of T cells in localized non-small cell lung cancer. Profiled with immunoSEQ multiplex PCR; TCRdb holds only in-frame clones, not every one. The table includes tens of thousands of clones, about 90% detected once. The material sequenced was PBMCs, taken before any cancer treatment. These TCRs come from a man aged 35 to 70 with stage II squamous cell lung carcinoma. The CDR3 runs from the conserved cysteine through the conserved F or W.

CASSSPPGEPNQPQHF,TRBV5-5
CSASSRSEAFF,TRBV20-1
CASSYRQPPYEQYF,TRBV6-5
CASRKMETQYF,TRBV27
CASSLPGTASNQPQHF,TRBV7-2
CASSQDGGLAKTDTQYF,TRBV4-1
CASRTGSYNEQFF,TRBV2
CASSYSYGETYEQYF,TRBV6-5
CASGSLAEYNEQFF,TRBV12-5
CAWSVPGGGYGYTF,TRBV30
CASSLTFYEQFF,TRBV7-2